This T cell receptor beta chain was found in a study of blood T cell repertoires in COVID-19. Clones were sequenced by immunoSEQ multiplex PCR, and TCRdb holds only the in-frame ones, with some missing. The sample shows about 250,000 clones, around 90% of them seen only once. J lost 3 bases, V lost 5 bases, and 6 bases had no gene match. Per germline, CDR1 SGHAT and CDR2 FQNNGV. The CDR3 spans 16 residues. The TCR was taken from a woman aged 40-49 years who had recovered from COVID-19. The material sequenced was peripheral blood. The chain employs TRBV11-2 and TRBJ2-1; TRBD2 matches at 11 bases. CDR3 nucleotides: TGTGCCAGCAGCCTCCTAGCGGGGGGAGGCTACAATGAGCAGTTCTTC. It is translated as CASSLLAGGGYNEQFF.